This T cell receptor beta chain was sequenced during a study of blood T cell repertoires in COVID-19. In the original workflow: Amplification of reference gene primers provided the estimated nucleated cell counts. Here immunoSEQ multiplex PCR was the method, and the copy in TCRdb shows in-frame clones only, minus some. Clone size and V and J calls were adopted from that table, with D and trimming inferred from the DNA. The repertoire includes approximately 220,000 clones, approximately 90% of them detected once, and roughly 6.2% sits in the top ten. The V gene's germline CDR1 is SGHTA and CDR2 FQGTGA. V lost 3 bases to trimming and J lost 5 bases, with 22 bases between them. This CDR3 has 17 amino acids.

V and J are TRBV7-3 and TRBJ1-2; D is perhaps TRBD1 (5 bases). Source material: peripheral blood. The source of this sequence is a man aged 55 to 69 who had recovered from COVID-19. The CDR3 region has the DNA TGTGCCAGCAGCTTTTTTGGGGGGTCCCAAACAACTTATGGCTACACCTTC. It codes for CASSFFGGSQTTYGYTF.